The 9 T cell receptor beta chains given below trace back to one sample, sequenced in a study of CD8 T cells in ankylosing spondylitis. TCRdb independently ran MiXCR on the 5' RACE reads; one entry per CDR3 protein. This sample has 210,000 or so distinct CDR3 sequences, with about a quarter found just once. The sample consisted of blood, either unsorted or a sorted T cell fraction (not recorded which). These receptors were obtained from a male donor with ankylosing spondylitis or in good health (not recorded which).

This clonotype was counted ten times or more. This chain uses TRBV7-9 with TRBJ1-6; 9 nucleotides align to TRBD1. This CDR3 has 17 amino acids. Germline V lookup: CDR1 SEHNR, CDR2 FQNEAQ (reference sequence). V was pared by 3 bases and J by 10 bases, with 13 bases of the junction left unmatched. The CDR3 region is CASSFVGTGTLHSPLHF. CDR3 nucleotides: TGTGCCAGCAGCTTCGTCGGGACAGGGACTTTACACTCACCCCTCCACTTT.

The chain uses TRBV20-1 and TRBJ2-1; 13 bases align to TRBD2. V shed 3 bases, J shed 10 bases, and the junction held 3 bases outside the gene matches. Germline V CDR1 and CDR2: DFQATT, SNEGSKA (reference sequence). CDR3 length: 13 residues. CDR3 region: CSARRLAGGEQFF. The CDR3 DNA reads TGCAGTGCTAGGCGACTAGCGGGAGGCGAGCAGTTCTTC.

This clonotype came up many times. This rearrangement joins TRBV29-1 to TRBJ1-1; D remains ambiguous. V was trimmed by 3 bases and J by 4 bases, leaving 15 bases between them. CDR1 is SQVTM, CDR2 ANQGSEA, per germline. The CDR3 has 14 residues. CDR3 bases: TGCAGCGTTGAGGCCGGCAACTTCGGCACTGAAGCTTTCTTT. As protein: CSVEAGNFGTEAFF.

V is TRBV15 and J is TRBJ2-7, with TRBD1 matching 9 bases. The CDR3 sequence is 16 residues long. Looked up from germline, CDR1 is LNHNV and CDR2 is YYDKDF (reference sequence). V shed 1 base, J shed 7 bases, and the junction held 11 bases outside the gene matches. The CDR3 reads CATSRVGTGNPKEQYF. The CDR3, as DNA: TGTGCCACCAGCAGAGTAGGGACAGGGAACCCTAAGGAGCAGTACTTC.

This clonotype was found many times. The V call is TRBV5-1, the J call TRBJ2-1; D ambiguous. Per the germline V gene, CDR1 is SGHRS and CDR2 is YFSETQ. The CDR3 extends over 12 amino acids. Trimming cost V 4 bases and J 4 bases, with 6 bases left between them. The CDR3: CASSPQYNEQFF. The CDR3, as DNA: TGCGCCAGCAGCCCCCAATACAATGAGCAGTTCTTC.

This clonotype has a count of ten or more. The J gene is TRBJ2-7, the V gene TRBV6-2 or TRBV6-3; 16 bases are a match to TRBD2. There are 20 residues in the CDR3. Germline assignment: CDR1 MNHEY and CDR2 SVGEGT. V lost 5 bases, J lost 4 bases, and 17 bases stayed unmatched. CDR3 residues: CASSTVTPGLAGGPIYEQYF. CDR3 nucleotide sequence: TGTGCCAGCAGTACCGTGACCCCGGGACTAGCGGGAGGGCCGATATACGAGCAGTACTTC.

The chain recombines TRBV20-1 with TRBJ2-1; 8 nucleotides align to TRBD2. The CDR3 is made up of 15 amino acids. V trimming: 0 bases; J trimming: 4 bases; junction bases outside the gene matches: 5. CDR1 is DFQATT, CDR2 SNEGSKA, per germline (reference sequence). In DNA, the CDR3 is TGCAGTGCTAGAGATCAACTAGCGGTATACAATGAGCAGTTCTTC. As protein: CSARDQLAVYNEQFF.

The J gene is TRBJ1-3, the V gene TRBV4-2; 7 nucleotides match TRBD1. The CDR3 totals 15 residues. Germline CDR1 and CDR2: LGHNA and YNFKEQ. V lost 2 bases and J lost 0; bases outside the gene matches: 1. The CDR3 is CASSQRDSSGNTIYF. The CDR3 DNA reads as TGTGCCAGCAGCCAACGGGACAGCTCTGGAAACACCATATATTTT.

CDR3 loop: CASSLFETGPYNEQFF. The CDR3 DNA follows: TGTGCCAGCAGTTTATTCGAGACGGGCCCCTACAATGAGCAGTTCTTC. The chain couples TRBV28 to TRBJ2-1; D is unclear. CDR1 is MDHEN and CDR2 is SYDVKM in the germline V gene. CDR3 length: 16 amino acids. V was cut by 1 base and J by 2 bases, with 12 bases left in between.